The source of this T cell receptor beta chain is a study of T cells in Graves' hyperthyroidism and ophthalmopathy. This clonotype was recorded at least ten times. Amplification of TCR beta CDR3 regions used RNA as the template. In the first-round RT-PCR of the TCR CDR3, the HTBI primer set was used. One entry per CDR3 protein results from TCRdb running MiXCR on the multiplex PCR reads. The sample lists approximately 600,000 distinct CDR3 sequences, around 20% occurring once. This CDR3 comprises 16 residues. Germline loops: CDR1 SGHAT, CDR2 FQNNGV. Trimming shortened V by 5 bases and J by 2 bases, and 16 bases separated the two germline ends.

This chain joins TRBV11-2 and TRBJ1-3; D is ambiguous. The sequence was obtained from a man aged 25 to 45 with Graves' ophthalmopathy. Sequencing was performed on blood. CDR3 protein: CASSPTGRWAGNTIYF. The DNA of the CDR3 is TGTGCCAGCAGCCCCACGGGGAGGTGGGCTGGAAACACCATATATTTT.